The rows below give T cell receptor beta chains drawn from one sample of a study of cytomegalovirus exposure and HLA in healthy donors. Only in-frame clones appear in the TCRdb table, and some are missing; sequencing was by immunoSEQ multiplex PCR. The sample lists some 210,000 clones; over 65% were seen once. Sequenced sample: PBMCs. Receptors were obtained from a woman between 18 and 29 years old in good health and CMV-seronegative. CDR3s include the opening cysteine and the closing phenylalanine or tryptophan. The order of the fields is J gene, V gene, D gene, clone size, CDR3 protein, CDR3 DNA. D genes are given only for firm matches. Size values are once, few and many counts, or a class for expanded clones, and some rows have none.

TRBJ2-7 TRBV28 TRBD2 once CASSSSGSAPLYEQYF TGTGCCAGCAGTTCGAGCGGGAGCGCCCCCCTATACGAGCAGTACTTC
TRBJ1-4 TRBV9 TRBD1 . CASSVGGDRMGEKLFF TGTGCCAGCAGCGTAGGGGGGGACAGGATGGGTGAAAAACTGTTTTTT
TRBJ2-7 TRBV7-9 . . CASSLAAGGEQYF TGTGCCAGCAGCTTAGCGGCAGGTGGAGAGCAGTACTTC
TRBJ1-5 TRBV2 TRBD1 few CASSEGQGDAQPQHF TGTGCCAGCAGTGAAGGACAGGGGGATGCTCAGCCCCAGCATTTT
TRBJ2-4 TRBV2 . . CASSVDLAKNIQYF TGTGCCAGCAGTGTAGATTTAGCCAAAAACATTCAGTACTTC
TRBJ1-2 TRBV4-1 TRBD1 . CASSVGTGKLYGYTF TGCGCCAGCAGCGTCGGGACAGGAAAACTATATGGCTACACCTTC
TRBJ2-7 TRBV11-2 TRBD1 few CASSWGQGVTYEQYF TGTGCCAGCAGCTGGGGACAGGGGGTAACCTACGAGCAGTACTTC
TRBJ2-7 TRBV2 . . CASSEGYDEQYF TGTGCCAGCAGTGAAGGTTACGACGAGCAGTACTTC
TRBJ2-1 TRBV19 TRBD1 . CASLPGQGSYNEQFF TGTGCCAGTTTACCGGGACAGGGATCCTACAATGAGCAGTTCTTC
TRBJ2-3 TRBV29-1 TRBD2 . CSGQGTSGTPSTDTQYF TGCAGCGGACAGGGCACTAGCGGGACCCCTAGCACAGATACGCAGTATTTT
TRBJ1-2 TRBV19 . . CASRPIFPRGTSYTF TGTGCCAGTAGACCCATATTCCCGCGGGGGACTTCATACACCTTC
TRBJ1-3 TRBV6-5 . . CASTPELSSGNTIYF TGTGCCAGCACCCCGGAGCTATCCTCTGGAAACACCATATATTTT
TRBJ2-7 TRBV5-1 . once CASSFGYEQYF TGCGCCAGCAGCTTTGGGTACGAGCAGTACTTC
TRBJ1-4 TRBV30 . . CAWSGGTEATNEKLFF TGTGCCTGGAGTGGCGGGACGGAAGCAACTAATGAAAAACTGTTTTTT
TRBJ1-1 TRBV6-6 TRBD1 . CASSRPDRGETEAFF TGTGCCAGCAGTCGCCCCGACAGGGGGGAGACTGAAGCTTTCTTT
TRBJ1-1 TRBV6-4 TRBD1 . CASSDWSGQGDTEAFF TGTGCCAGCAGTGACTGGTCTGGACAGGGTGACACTGAAGCTTTCTTT
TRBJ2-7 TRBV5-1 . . CASSEGAYEQYF TGCGCCAGCAGCGAGGGGGCCTACGAGCAGTACTTC
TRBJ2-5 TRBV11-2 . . CASSLGGMDQETQYF TGTGCCAGCAGCTTAGGGGGTATGGATCAAGAGACCCAGTACTTC
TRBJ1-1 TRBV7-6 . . CASSPLVNTEAFF TGTGCCAGCAGCCCACTGGTGAACACTGAAGCTTTCTTT
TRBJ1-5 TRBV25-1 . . CASSGPVAWQPQHF TGTGCCAGCAGTGGGCCGGTGGCTTGGCAGCCCCAGCATTTT
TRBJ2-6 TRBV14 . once CASSHLADSGANVLTF TGTGCCAGCAGCCATCTTGCCGACTCTGGGGCCAACGTCCTGACTTTC
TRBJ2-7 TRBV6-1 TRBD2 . CASSGRAASGSYEQYF TGTGCCAGCAGTGGGAGAGCGGCTAGCGGTTCCTACGAGCAGTACTTC
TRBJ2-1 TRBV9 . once CASSVEETYNEQFF TGTGCCAGCAGCGTAGAGGAAACCTACAATGAGCAGTTCTTC
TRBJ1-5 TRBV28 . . CASSLQGRQPQHF TGTGCCAGCAGTTTACAGGGCAGGCAGCCCCAGCATTTT
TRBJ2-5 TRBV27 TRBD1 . CASRLTGRETQYF TGTGCCAGCAGATTGACAGGGAGAGAGACCCAGTACTTC
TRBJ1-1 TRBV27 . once CASSFGGSMNTEAFF TGTGCCAGCAGTTTTGGGGGGAGTATGAACACTGAAGCTTTCTTT
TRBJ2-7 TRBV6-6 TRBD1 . CASSYERQGAYEQYF TGTGCCAGCAGTTACGAGCGACAGGGGGCATACGAGCAGTACTTC
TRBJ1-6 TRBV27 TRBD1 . CASSGLDRANSPLHF TGTGCCAGCAGTGGATTGGACAGGGCTAATTCACCCCTCCACTTT
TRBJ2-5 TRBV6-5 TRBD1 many CASSYRDRKETQYF TGTGCCAGCAGTTACCGGGACAGAAAAGAGACCCAGTACTTC
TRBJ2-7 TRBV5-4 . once CASSRTLGENYEQYF TGTGCCAGCAGCCGTACTTTGGGGGAGAATTACGAGCAGTACTTC
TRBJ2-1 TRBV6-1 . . CASSEERQFF TGTGCCAGCAGTGAAGAGCGGCAGTTCTTC
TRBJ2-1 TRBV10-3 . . CAISDEGGNEQFF TGTGCCATCAGTGACGAGGGTGGGAATGAGCAGTTCTTC
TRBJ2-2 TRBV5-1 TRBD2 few CASSGDYSPGELFF TGCGCCAGCAGCGGGGACTATTCCCCCGGGGAGCTGTTTTTT
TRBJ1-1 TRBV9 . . CASSVSRSGEAFF TGTGCCAGCAGCGTTTCCAGGTCAGGAGAAGCTTTCTTT
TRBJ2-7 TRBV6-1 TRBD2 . CASSPTSGNSYEQYF TGTGCCAGCAGCCCGACTAGCGGGAACTCCTACGAGCAGTACTTC
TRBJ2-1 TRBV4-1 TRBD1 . CASSQEAWGTVDNEQFF TGCGCCAGCAGCCAAGAAGCTTGGGGGACAGTAGACAATGAGCAGTTCTTC
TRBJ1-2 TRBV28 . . CASSARGLVYGYTF TGTGCCAGCAGCGCTAGGGGTTTAGTCTATGGCTACACCTTC
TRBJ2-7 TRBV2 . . CASVAGRGLYEQYF TGTGCCAGCGTAGCTGGGCGGGGGCTATACGAGCAGTACTTC
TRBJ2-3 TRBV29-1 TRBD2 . CSVRREAFGDTQYF TGCAGCGTGAGACGGGAGGCCTTCGGGGATACGCAGTATTTT
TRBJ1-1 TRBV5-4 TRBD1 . CASSPNRGSMNTEAFF TGTGCCAGCAGCCCAAACAGGGGGAGCATGAACACTGAAGCTTTCTTT
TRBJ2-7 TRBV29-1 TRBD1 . CSAERDRGYEQYF TGCAGCGCGGAAAGGGACAGGGGTTACGAGCAGTACTTC
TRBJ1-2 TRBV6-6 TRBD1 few CASSLGGAYGYTF TGTGCCAGCAGCCTAGGGGGCGCCTATGGCTACACCTTC
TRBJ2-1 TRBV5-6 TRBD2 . CASSFSGTPYNEQFF TGTGCCAGCAGCTTTAGCGGGACCCCCTACAATGAGCAGTTCTTC
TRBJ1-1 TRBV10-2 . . CASSSVNTEAFF TGCGCCAGCAGCTCAGTGAACACTGAAGCTTTCTTT
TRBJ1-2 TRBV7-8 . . CASSLGGGGVYGYTF TGTGCCAGCAGCTTAGGCGGGGGGGGCGTCTATGGCTACACCTTC
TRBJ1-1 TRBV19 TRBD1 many CASSMDRVNTEAFF TGTGCCAGTAGTATGGACAGGGTGAACACTGAAGCTTTCTTT
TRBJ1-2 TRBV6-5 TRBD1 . CASRRGGAYGYTF TGTGCCAGCAGACGAGGGGGCGCCTATGGCTACACCTTC
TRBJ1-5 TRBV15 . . CATNFGISNQPQHF TGTGCCACCAATTTCGGGATTAGCAATCAGCCCCAGCATTTT
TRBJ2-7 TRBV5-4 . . CASSQTRGTLEQYF TGTGCCAGCAGCCAGACTAGGGGCACGTTAGAGCAGTACTTC
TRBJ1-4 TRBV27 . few CASSSDRLNEKLFF TGTGCCAGCAGTTCAGACAGGCTTAATGAAAAACTGTTTTTT
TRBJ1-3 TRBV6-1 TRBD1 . CASSAAQGWRYTIYF TGTGCCAGCAGTGCCGCACAGGGGTGGAGGTACACCATATATTTT
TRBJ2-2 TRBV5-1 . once CASSYPKQGSTGELFF TGCGCCAGCAGCTACCCCAAGCAGGGGAGCACCGGGGAGCTGTTTTTT
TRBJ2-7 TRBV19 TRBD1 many CASSVSQGGSYEQYF TGTGCCAGTAGTGTCTCACAGGGGGGCTCCTACGAGCAGTACTTC
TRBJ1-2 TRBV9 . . CASSPSQTRFGYTF TGTGCCAGCAGCCCGTCACAGACTAGATTTGGCTACACCTTC